The subject of this entry is one T cell receptor beta chain. Its antigen is still unknown. The record originates from a study of graft-versus-host responses after intestinal transplantation. For the study at large: Recipients across the board were started on anti-thymocyte globulin induction, then kept on tacrolimus and steroids for about three years. Study observations and caveats: GvH clones were identified in recipient marrow, with some first appearing in ileum or blood.

Assay used: immunoSEQ multiplex PCR; TCRdb lists only in-frame clones, some missing. Counted here are about 92,000 clones, under 95% occurring once; the ten biggest clones make up approximately 6%. From germline, CDR1 is MGHDK and CDR2 SYGVNS. Losses at the gene ends were 4 bases for V and 6 bases for J; bases not matched to a gene: 7. This CDR3 comprises 14 residues. The sequenced sample was unstimulated CD8+ T cells sorted from spleen or lymph node cells, obtained before intestinal transplant. The source of this sequence is a human donor who received an intestinal transplant. The J gene is TRBJ2-7, the V gene TRBV25-1; 9 bases are a match to TRBD1. Here the CDR3 reads CASSGPGQGFEQYF. The CDR3 region has the DNA TGTGCCAGCAGTGGACCGGGACAGGGTTTCGAGCAGTACTTC.